This is a list of T cell receptor beta chains from one sample in a study of T cells in Graves' hyperthyroidism and ophthalmopathy. One entry per CDR3 protein results from TCRdb running MiXCR on the multiplex PCR reads. The table lists 560,000 or so distinct CDR3 sequences, roughly 50% of them singletons. The sequencing input was peripheral blood or thyroid tissue (not recorded which). These receptors originate from a woman between 18 and 29 years old with Graves' hyperthyroidism. Each CDR3 is given with its conserved first and last residue. A D gene is named only where the DNA matches it firmly. Clone size is shown for a subset of rows, as once, few, many or a class of expanded clone.

v_gene	abundance	d_gene	j_gene	CDR3aa	CDR3nt
TRBV7-2	NA	TRBD1	TRBJ2-7	CASSLAPDRVEQYF	TGTGCCAGCAGCTTGGCCCCGGACAGGGTCGAGCAGTACTTC
TRBV19	few	NA	TRBJ1-2	CASSITRVRGYTF	TGTGCCAGTAGTATCACTCGGGTACGAGGCTACACCTTC
TRBV12-3/TRBV12-4	NA	NA	TRBJ1-5	CASSTRQDNQPQHF	TGTGCCAGCAGTACTCGACAGGACAATCAGCCCCAGCATTTT
TRBV29-1	many	NA	TRBJ1-4	CSVLEGEKLFF	TGCAGCGTTCTGGAGGGTGAAAAACTGTTTTTT
TRBV20-1	NA	NA	TRBJ2-5	CSAIPQGQETQYF	TGCAGTGCTATCCCCCAGGGCCAAGAGACCCAGTACTTC
TRBV20-1	NA	NA	TRBJ1-4	CSPRGDANEKLFF	TGCAGCCCTCGGGGGGATGCTAATGAAAAACTGTTTTTT
TRBV20-1	NA	NA	TRBJ1-2	CSARDSAYGYTF	TGCAGTGCTAGGGACAGTGCCTATGGCTACACCTTC
TRBV15	few	NA	TRBJ2-1	CATSTRGYEQFF	TGTGCCACCAGCACCAGGGGTTATGAGCAGTTCTTC
TRBV7-3	few	TRBD1	TRBJ2-5	CASSSRGRVETQYF	TGTGCCAGCAGCTCCAGGGGGCGAGTAGAGACCCAGTACTTC
TRBV5-2	NA	NA	TRBJ2-2	CATKGETLTGELFF	TGTGCCACAAAGGGGGAGACTTTAACCGGGGAGCTGTTTTTT
TRBV5-1	many	NA	TRBJ2-7	CASSLEGRRQYF	TGCGCCAGCAGCTTGGAGGGACGGCGGCAGTACTTC
TRBV7-9	few	TRBD2	TRBJ2-5	CASSLGGSGRPGETQYF	TGTGCCAGCAGCTTAGGGGGTAGCGGGAGGCCCGGGGAGACCCAGTACTTC
TRBV7-3	NA	NA	TRBJ2-7	CASSRLFGQYF	TGTGCCAGCAGCCGTCTCTTCGGGCAGTACTTC
TRBV7-3	few	NA	TRBJ1-4	CASSLRGGRNEKLFF	TGTGCCAGCAGCTTAAGGGGCGGGCGAAATGAAAAACTGTTTTTT
TRBV15	NA	NA	TRBJ2-3	CATSSVEGMRTDTQYF	TGTGCCACCAGTTCCGTGGAGGGGATGAGGACAGATACGCAGTATTTT
TRBV6-5	many	TRBD1	TRBJ1-2	CASSYEQGGGYTF	TGTGCCAGCAGTTACGAACAGGGGGGTGGCTACACCTTC
TRBV19	many	TRBD1	TRBJ1-2	CASSARTGADGYTF	TGTGCCAGTAGTGCACGGACAGGTGCAGATGGCTACACCTTC
TRBV7-9	few	NA	TRBJ2-7	CASRPIGDIPYEQYF	TGCGCCAGCAGGCCGATTGGGGACATCCCCTACGAGCAGTACTTC
TRBV7-6	many	NA	TRBJ1-2	CASSPSPYGNGYTF	TGTGCCAGCAGCCCCTCCCCGTACGGAAATGGCTACACCTTC
TRBV11-1	NA	NA	TRBJ1-1	CASSPPWSNTEAFF	TGTGCCAGCAGCCCCCCCTGGTCGAACACTGAAGCTTTCTTT
TRBV29-1	NA	TRBD1	TRBJ2-5	CSVGTGPETQYF	TGCAGCGTTGGGACAGGGCCGGAGACCCAGTACTTC
TRBV20-1	NA	TRBD1	TRBJ2-7	CSADGTGRDEQYF	TGCAGTGCTGACGGGACAGGGAGGGACGAGCAGTACTTC
TRBV29-1	many	TRBD1	TRBJ2-7	CSVRQGYGEQYF	TGCAGCGTGCGACAGGGGTACGGCGAGCAGTACTTC
TRBV25-1	once	NA	TRBJ1-6	CVGYNSPLHF	TGTGTCGGCTATAATTCACCCCTCCACTTT
TRBV7-6	few	NA	TRBJ2-7	CASSQWDGYEQYF	TGTGCCAGCAGCCAGTGGGACGGCTACGAGCAGTACTTC
TRBV7-8	NA	NA	TRBJ2-5	CASSLGSGYF	TGTGCCAGCAGCTTGGGGAGCGGGTACTTC
TRBV7-2	NA	NA	TRBJ2-7	CASSSTNLGLYEQYF	TGTGCCAGCAGCTCGACAAACCTCGGGCTCTACGAGCAGTACTTC
TRBV2	NA	NA	TRBJ1-5	CASTGRYSNQPQHF	TGTGCCAGTACCGGGAGGTATAGCAATCAGCCCCAGCATTTT
TRBV7-2	NA	NA	TRBJ2-7	CASSLDASQGREQYF	TGTGCCAGCAGCTTAGACGCCTCCCAGGGTCGCGAGCAGTACTTC
TRBV25-1	NA	NA	TRBJ2-1	CASSAEDSKQFF	TGTGCCAGCAGTGCGGAGGACAGTAAGCAGTTCTTC
TRBV7-8	NA	TRBD1	TRBJ1-5	CASSAGTVSNQPQHF	TGTGCCAGCAGTGCCGGGACAGTTAGCAATCAGCCCCAGCATTTT